The TCR beta chain described here comes from a study of T cell changes during pregnancy in multiple sclerosis. Assay: immunoSEQ multiplex PCR; the TCRdb copy retains only in-frame clones and omits some. The table lists about 130,000 clones, about 96% of them singletons. The CDR3 has 15 amino acids. Looked up from germline, CDR1 is MNHEY and CDR2 is SVGAGI. Losses at the gene ends were 5 bases for V and 6 bases for J; bases not matched to a gene: 7. The source is a female donor with multiple sclerosis, enrolled in a pregnancy study. V and J are TRBV6-5 and TRBJ1-4, with 9 bases aligning to TRBD1. This material consisted of peripheral blood, taken after pregnancy. The DNA for the CDR3 is TGTGCCAGCAGTACCCCCGGGACAGGGTATGAAAAACTGTTTTTT. Translated, it gives CASSTPGTGYEKLFF.